This T cell receptor (beta chain) is from a study of T-cell memory formation after mild COVID-19. Per germline, CDR1 LNHDA and CDR2 SQIVND (reference sequence). The CDR3 is made up of 16 amino acids. V shed 6 bases, J shed 0 bases, and the junction held 5 bases outside the gene matches. With constant-segment primers, 5'RACE yielded cDNA libraries of TCR alpha and TCR beta that carried sample barcodes and UMIs. From the 5' RACE reads, TCRdb called clonotypes with MiXCR, one entry per CDR3 protein. The sample holds hundreds of thousands of distinct CDR3 sequences, over 15% seen once. This clonotype was counted a few times.

The sequenced material came from PBMCs or a T cell subset sorted from them (not recorded which). The chain recombines TRBV19 with TRBJ2-7, with 13 bases lining up with TRBD2. This sequence originates from a man aged 18 to 30 who had mild COVID-19 (a few samples of this study predate the infection). Cell type and time point are not known. CDR3 coding DNA: TGTGCCAGTAGCTCGACTAGCGGGGGGTACTCCTACGAGCAGTACTTC. This encodes CASSSTSGGYSYEQYF. Variable domain in full (rest from reference TRBV19 and TRBJ2-7): DGGITQSPKYLFRKEGQNVTLSCEQNLNHDAMYWYRQDPGQGLRLIYYSQIVNDFQKGDIAEGYSVSREKKESFPLTVTSAQKNPTAFYLCASSSTSGGYSYEQYFGPGTRLTVT.